This T cell receptor beta chain came from a study of PD-1 blockade in classical Hodgkin lymphoma. Study observations and caveats: Complete responders possessed baseline diversity comparable to newly diagnosed patients. Differences between repertoires have undefined causes, possibly disease activity or prior therapy.

CDR1 SNHLY and CDR2 FYNNEI come from the germline V gene. J lost 6 bases, V lost 6 bases, and 9 bases had no gene match. CDR3 size: 14 residues. Clones were read by immunoSEQ multiplex PCR, and TCRdb kept only the in-frame ones, dropping some. The sample lists roughly 150,000 clones, about 78% occurring once. Remarks on this clone: The target antigen is unknown.

Every patient relapsed after autologous stem cell transplantation, and brentuximab vedotin exposure varied. The chain combines TRBV2 with TRBJ2-7, with TRBD1 identical over 9 bases. The clonotype was recovered from a human donor with classical Hodgkin lymphoma. Here the sequenced sample was peripheral blood mononuclear cells (PBMCs), taken before the second cycle of nivolumab. The CDR3 here is CASSVPGQGAEQYF. CDR3 DNA sequence: TGTGCCAGCAGCGTACCGGGACAGGGAGCCGAGCAGTACTTC.